These 8 T cell receptor beta chains were sequenced from one sample in a study of cytomegalovirus exposure and HLA in healthy donors. PCR primers comprised 60 Vbeta and 13 Jbeta primers. Using immunoSEQ multiplex PCR, the repertoire was profiled, and TCRdb retains in-frame clones only, with some absent. The data contain 150,000 to 180,000 clones, 80% of them seen just once; the ten biggest clones take up roughly 12%. Material for sequencing was PBMCs. These TCRs come from a man aged 25-45 years in good health and CMV-seropositive.

CDR3 protein: CATSRGHQSRDRGGYTEAFF. Written as DNA, the CDR3 is TGTGCCACCAGCAGAGGTCACCAGTCCCGGGACAGGGGAGGGTACACTGAAGCTTTCTTT. This rearrangement joins TRBV15 to TRBJ1-1; 10 bases align to TRBD1. The CDR3 contains 20 residues. V lost 1 base, J lost 3 bases, and 17 bases stayed unmatched. From germline, CDR1 is LNHNV and CDR2 YYDKDF (reference sequence).

Here the CDR3 DNA reads TGTGCCAGCAGCCCGCGGGAGGCAGGGCTCGGCACCGGGGAGCTGTTTTTT. Translation gives CASSPREAGLGTGELFF. The gene calls are TRBV7-9 and TRBJ2-2, with TRBD2 matching 8 bases. Germline V gives CDR1 SEHNR, CDR2 FQNEAQ (reference sequence). Trimming cost V 5 bases and J 4 bases; bases outside gene matches: 12. The CDR3 contains 17 residues.

The CDR3 sequence is CASSSEGGGQGYEQYF. CDR3 coding DNA: TGCGCCAGCAGCTCGGAGGGGGGGGGACAGGGCTACGAGCAGTACTTC. The V call is TRBV5-1, the J call TRBJ2-7, with TRBD1 identical over 9 bases. V shed 3 bases and J 3 bases; nucleotides not matched to a gene: 10. CDR1 is SGHRS and CDR2 is YFSETQ in the germline V gene. The length of the CDR3 is 16 residues.

The chain's CDR3 is CASSPGTSVNTGELFF. The CDR3 region has the DNA TGTGCCAGCAGCCCGGGGACTAGCGTGAACACCGGGGAGCTGTTTTTT. The chain carries TRBV5-4 and TRBJ2-2, with TRBD2 identical over 10 bases. V lost 4 bases, J lost 1 base, and 4 bases stayed unmatched. CDR1 SGHNT and CDR2 YYREEE come from the germline V gene (reference sequence). The CDR3 spans 16 residues.

The chain employs TRBV30 and TRBJ2-7, with a possible D match to TRBD1 (6 bases). The CDR3 spans 14 residues. Trimming pared 4 bases from V and 3 bases from J, leaving 16 bases between. Germline CDR1 reads GTSNPN; CDR2 reads SVGIG (reference sequence). CDR3 nucleotides: TGTGCCTGGAATGATTTGGGACAACACTACGAGCAGTACTTC. Protein sequence: CAWNDLGQHYEQYF. Based on the CDR3 plus reference TRBV30 and TRBJ2-7, the full variable domain is SQTIHQWPATLVQPVGSPLSLECTVEGTSNPNLYWYRQAAGRGLQLLFYSVGIGQISSEVPQNLSASRPQDRQFILSSKKLLLSDSGFYLCAWNDLGQHYEQYFGPGTRLTVT.

V usage is TRBV2 and J usage is TRBJ1-3; D might be TRBD1 (5 bases). CDR3 size: 14 residues. V was cut by 6 bases and J by 0 bases, with 9 bases left in between. The V gene's germline CDR1 is SNHLY and CDR2 FYNNEI. The chain's CDR3 is CASRGEGSGNTIYF. In DNA form, the CDR3 reads TGTGCCAGCAGGGGGGAGGGCTCTGGAAACACCATATATTTT.

V and J are TRBV27 and TRBJ2-1, with a tentative D call TRBD2 (6 bases). V was clipped by 1 base and J by 0 bases, with 10 bases between them. Per germline, CDR1 MNHEY and CDR2 SMNVEV (reference sequence). There are 16 residues in the CDR3. Here the CDR3 reads CASSLFAEGSYNEQFF. CDR3 sequence (DNA): TGTGCCAGCAGTTTATTCGCGGAGGGCTCCTACAATGAGCAGTTCTTC.

The chain couples TRBV5-4 to TRBJ2-7; perhaps TRBD1 as D (5 bases). The CDR3 covers 13 residues. Germline-derived CDR1 and CDR2 are SGHNT and YYREEE (reference sequence). Trimming removed 2 bases at V and 4 bases at J, with 10 bases between. The CDR3 DNA reads TGTGCCAGCAGCTTTGCAGGGAAGTACGAGCAGTACTTC. Amino acid sequence: CASSFAGKYEQYF.